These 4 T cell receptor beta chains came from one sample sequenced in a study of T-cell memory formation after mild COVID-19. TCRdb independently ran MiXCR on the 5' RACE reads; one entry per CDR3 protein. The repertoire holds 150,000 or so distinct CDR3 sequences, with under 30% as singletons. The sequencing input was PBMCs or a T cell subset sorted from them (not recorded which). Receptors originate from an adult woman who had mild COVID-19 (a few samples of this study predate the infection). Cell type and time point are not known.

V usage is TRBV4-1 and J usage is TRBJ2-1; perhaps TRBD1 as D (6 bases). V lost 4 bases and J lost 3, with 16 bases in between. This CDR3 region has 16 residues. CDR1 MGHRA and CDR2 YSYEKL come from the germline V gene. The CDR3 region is CASSPTSGVRYNEQFF. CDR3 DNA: TGCGCCAGCAGCCCTACTTCAGGGGTGCGCTACAATGAGCAGTTCTTC.

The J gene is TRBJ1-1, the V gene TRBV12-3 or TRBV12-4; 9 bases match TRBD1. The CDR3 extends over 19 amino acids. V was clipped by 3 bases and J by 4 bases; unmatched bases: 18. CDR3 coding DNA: TGTGCCAGCAGTTTTTGGGCCCCCGGACAGGGGCGGGGGGGCACTGAAGCTTTCTTT. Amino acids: CASSFWAPGQGRGGTEAFF.

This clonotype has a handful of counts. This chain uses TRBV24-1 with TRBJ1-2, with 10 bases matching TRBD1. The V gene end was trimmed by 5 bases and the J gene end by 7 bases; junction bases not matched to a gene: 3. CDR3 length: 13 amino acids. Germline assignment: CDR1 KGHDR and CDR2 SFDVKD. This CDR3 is CATSVGQGSGYTF. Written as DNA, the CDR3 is TGTGCCACCAGTGTGGGACAGGGGAGTGGCTACACCTTC.

DNA for the CDR3: TGTGCCAGCAGCCCGGATAGCGGAGGGCCAGATGAGCAGTACTTC. Amino acid sequence: CASSPDSGGPDEQYF. The chain couples TRBV7-2 to TRBJ2-7; D perhaps matches TRBD2 (6 bases). Per germline, CDR1 SGHTA and CDR2 FQGNSA. This CDR3 has 15 amino acids. Trimming shortened V by 5 bases and J by 7 bases, and 21 bases separated the two germline ends. Looking up the rest from reference TRBV7-2 and TRBJ2-7 gives the full variable domain: GAGVSQSPSNKVTEKGKDVELRCDPISGHTALYWYRQSLGQGLEFLIYFQGNSAPDKSGLPSDRFSAERTGGSVSTLTIQRTQQEDSAVYLCASSPDSGGPDEQYFGPGTRLTVT.